The sequence of this T cell receptor (beta chain) was determined in a study of response to subunit inactivated influenza vaccine. Overall study findings and caveats: Seasonal influenza vaccination, on each occasion, was suggested by the authors to recruit few new T cells.

TCRdb recomputed calls from the RT-PCR reads with MiXCR, one row per CDR3 protein. The sample records 800,000 or so distinct CDR3 sequences, over 20% being singletons. Notes on this clonotype: Its antigen is as yet unknown.

Specimen: PBMCs from blood, collected 4 to 6 days after vaccination. The TCR comes from a man between 50 and 59 years old who received an inactivated influenza vaccine.

CDR3 DNA sequence: TGTGCCAGCAGTGCGGAGGCGGGGGGCTATGGCTACACCTTC. Its translation: CASSAEAGGYGYTF. The rearrangement joins TRBV6-1 to TRBJ1-2; the D gene is possibly TRBD1 (5 bases). V was clipped by 4 bases and J by 4 bases, with 13 bases between them. Looked up from germline, CDR1 is MNHNS and CDR2 is SASEGT. The CDR3 totals 14 residues.